These T cell receptor beta chains were read from a single sample in a study of T cells in Graves' hyperthyroidism and ophthalmopathy. TCRdb passed the multiplex PCR reads through MiXCR, listing each CDR3 protein once. The sample consists of some 500,000 distinct CDR3 sequences, around 22% of them appearing once. The sample was blood. These receptors were taken from a woman in her 30s with Graves' ophthalmopathy. Each CDR3 is given with its conserved first and last residue. For some rows the clone size is stated as once, few or many, or as a class when expanded; others skip it.

>14|NA|TRBJ2-7|TRBV11-2
CASSLDPITYEQYF
>12|NA|TRBJ2-5|TRBV7-9
CASRTGSGTQYF
>13|many|TRBJ1-2|TRBV7-2
CASSLELGYGYTF
>18|NA|TRBJ1-5|TRBV14
CASSQDIKEQGGRQPQHF
>15|many|TRBJ2-7|TRBV6-1
CASSDGFSFLDEQYF
>16|many|TRBJ2-7|TRBV4-1
CASSQESPSTVYEQYF
>14|many|TRBJ1-2|TRBV20-1
CSAAGGGSHYGYTF
>14|few|TRBJ2-5|TRBV12-3/TRBV12-4
CASRSSGAEETQYF
>15|NA|TRBJ1-2|TRBV18
CASSPDRAGAYGYTF
>16|many|TRBJ2-3|TRBV19
CASSIDSGGAADTQYF
>14|NA|TRBJ1-2|TRBV28
CASSWPHSGGSYTF
>13|many|TRBJ2-7|TRBV10-3
CAISEYGSYEQYF
>14|many|TRBJ1-2|TRBV7-9
CASSLLGQGEASAF
>13|many|TRBJ1-1|TRBV2
CASSGKWYTEAFF
>13|NA|TRBJ1-1|TRBV29-1
CSVGPLMNTEAFF
>16|many|TRBJ1-2|TRBV20-1
CSVVPTEPRQGDGYTF
>13|many|TRBJ2-7|TRBV27
CASRGGGATEQYF
>14|many|TRBJ1-3|TRBV6-5
CASIPGHSGNTIYF
>13|NA|TRBJ2-5|TRBV20-1
CSARADWGETQYF
>14|many|TRBJ2-3|TRBV6-5
CASRSGGKTDTQYF
>12|NA|TRBJ1-1|TRBV3-1
CASSQDGPQAFF
>13|NA|TRBJ1-3|TRBV30
CAWSVAGGYTIYF
>13|many|TRBJ2-5|TRBV9
CASSVSGAETQYF
>13|NA|TRBJ1-2|TRBV29-1
CSVDLGGNYGYTF
>15|few|TRBJ2-7|TRBV6-2/TRBV6-3
CASSYLGGRVYEQYF
>17|few|TRBJ1-5|TRBV19
CASSILGWGPNDQPQHF
>15|many|TRBJ2-2|TRBV24-1
CATSDPRSHTGELFF
>13|NA|TRBJ2-5|TRBV12-3/TRBV12-4
CASRVSGEETQYF
>16|many|TRBJ2-6|TRBV4-2
CASSHGRGSGANVLTF
>15|few|TRBJ2-7|TRBV19
CASSPTGGYGYEQYF